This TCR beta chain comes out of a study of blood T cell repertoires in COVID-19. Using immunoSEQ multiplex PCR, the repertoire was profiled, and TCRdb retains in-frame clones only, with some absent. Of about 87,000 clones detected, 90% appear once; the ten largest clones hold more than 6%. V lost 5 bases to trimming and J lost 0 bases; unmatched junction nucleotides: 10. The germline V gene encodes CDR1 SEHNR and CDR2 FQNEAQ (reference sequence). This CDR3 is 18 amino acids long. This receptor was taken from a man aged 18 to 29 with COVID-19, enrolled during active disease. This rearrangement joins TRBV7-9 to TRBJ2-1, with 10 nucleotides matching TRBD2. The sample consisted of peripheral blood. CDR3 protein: CASSPAFQREGSYNEQFF. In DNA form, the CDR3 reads TGTGCCAGCAGCCCCGCTTTTCAGCGGGAGGGCTCCTACAATGAGCAGTTCTTC.